This entry lists 23 T cell receptor beta chains sequenced from one sample in a study of T cell changes during pregnancy in multiple sclerosis. TCRdb's copy holds only in-frame clones and misses some; the assay was immunoSEQ multiplex PCR. The sample records about 46,000 clones, about 91% being singletons. The sample consisted of CD8+ T cells from peripheral blood mononuclear cells, taken after pregnancy. All receptors derive from a female donor with multiple sclerosis, enrolled in a pregnancy study.

The chain is built from TRBV28 and TRBJ1-4; D is unclear. V gave up 5 bases and J gave up 0 bases, with 7 bases separating them. Germline-derived CDR1 and CDR2 are MDHEN and SYDVKM. CDR3 size: 14 residues. CDR3 sequence: CASSRTATNEKLFF. CDR3 sequence (DNA): TGTGCCAGCAGTCGAACAGCAACTAATGAAAAACTGTTTTTT.

This chain uses TRBV7-9 with TRBJ1-1; no clear D gene. There are 11 residues in the CDR3. Per the germline V gene, CDR1 is SEHNR and CDR2 is FQNEAQ (reference sequence). Trimming cost V 5 bases and J 10 bases, with 11 bases left between them. CDR3 bases: TGTGCCAGCAGCCCCATGTTTAGAGCTTTCTTT. Protein: CASSPMFRAFF.

The V call is TRBV14, the J call TRBJ1-3; 7 bases align to TRBD1. This CDR3 contains 20 residues. Germline assignment: CDR1 SGHDN and CDR2 FVKESK. Trimming at V came to 1 base and at J to 1 base, leaving 16 bases not matched to a gene. DNA of the CDR3: TGTGCCAGCAGCCAAGCCTTGGGACAGTCAGTGTCTCCGTCTGGAAACACCATATATTTT. It translates to CASSQALGQSVSPSGNTIYF.

The chain employs TRBV7-2 and TRBJ2-3, with 8 nucleotides matching TRBD2. From germline, CDR1 is SGHTA and CDR2 FQGNSA. Trimming took 4 bases from V and 1 from J; bases not matched to a gene: 10. This CDR3 has 17 residues. The CDR3 sequence is CASSYWRGASGTDTQYF. In DNA, the CDR3 is TGTGCCAGCAGCTACTGGCGGGGGGCTTCTGGCACAGATACGCAGTATTTT.

The chain's CDR3 is CASSQQGEVGELFF. The CDR3 region has the DNA TGTGCCAGCAGTCAACAGGGAGAGGTCGGGGAGCTGTTTTTT. This chain links TRBV6-4 with TRBJ2-2; D perhaps matches TRBD1 (6 bases). From germline, CDR1 is MRHNA and CDR2 SNTAGT. CDR3 length equals 14 residues. With 5 bases removed from V and 7 bases from J, the gap between germline ends came to 14 bases.

The rearrangement uses TRBV25-1 and TRBJ2-2, with D perhaps matching TRBD1 (5 bases). There are 16 residues in the CDR3. V lost 10 bases and J 5 bases, leaving 23 bases between the germline ends. Germline CDR1 reads MGHDK; CDR2 reads SYGVNS. The CDR3 DNA follows: TGTGCCACCACCCTCGGGCAGGGTGGTAGAACCGGGGAGCTGTTTTTT. As protein: CATTLGQGGRTGELFF.

This clone was observed a single time. The J gene is TRBJ2-5, the V gene TRBV6-1, with D perhaps TRBD2 (6 bases). Trimming removed 3 bases from V and 0 bases from J, with 17 bases in between. This CDR3 has 17 residues. Germline V gene lookup returns CDR1 MNHNS and CDR2 SASEGT. In DNA form, the CDR3 reads TGTGCCAGCAGTGAGACCCGCAGGGACTGGTACCAAGAGACCCAGTACTTC. Protein: CASSETRRDWYQETQYF.

The rearrangement joins TRBV11-2 to TRBJ2-2; 11 positions agree with TRBD2. The CDR3 has 17 amino acids. From germline, CDR1 is SGHAT and CDR2 FQNNGV. V trimming: 6 bases; J trimming: 0 bases; junction bases outside the gene matches: 6. The CDR3 spells CASRPLAGAANTGELFF. CDR3 DNA: TGTGCCAGCAGGCCACTAGCGGGGGCCGCGAACACCGGGGAGCTGTTTTTT.

This chain connects TRBV6-1 to TRBJ2-7; perhaps TRBD1 as D (6 bases). The V end lost 4 bases, the J end lost 0 bases, and 19 bases lay between the germline ends. The CDR3 is 17 amino acids. Germline-derived CDR1 and CDR2 are MNHNS and SASEGT. CDR3 amino acids: CASSAGTGTRNSYEQYF. The CDR3, as DNA: TGTGCCAGCAGTGCGGGAACCGGGACAAGAAACTCCTACGAGCAGTACTTC.

This clone was seen only once. This rearrangement joins TRBV15 to TRBJ2-1, with 9 nucleotides matching TRBD1. V lost 7 bases, J lost 6 bases, and 7 bases stayed unmatched. The CDR3 runs to 14 residues. Germline CDR1 reads LNHNV; CDR2 reads YYDKDF (reference sequence). In DNA form, the CDR3 reads TGTGCCACCAAGGACAGGGGAAGTGGCAATGAGCAGTTCTTC. Translation: CATKDRGSGNEQFF.

The chain couples TRBV7-2 to TRBJ1-1, with TRBD1 matching over 10 bases. Looked up from germline, CDR1 is SGHTA and CDR2 is FQGNSA. J was trimmed by 7 bases and V by 1 base; bases with no gene match: 9. The CDR3 covers 16 residues. The CDR3 loop is CASSLGDRGRMSEAFF. The DNA of the CDR3 is TGTGCCAGCAGCTTAGGTGACAGGGGGCGCATGAGTGAAGCTTTCTTT.

CDR3 nucleotide sequence: TGCAGCGCGCGGACAGTCTATGGCTACACCTTC. This gives the protein CSARTVYGYTF. The V call is TRBV29-1, the J call TRBJ1-2; D is possibly TRBD1 (6 bases). The germline V gene encodes CDR1 SQVTM and CDR2 ANQGSEA. V lost 7 bases, J lost 4 bases, and 10 bases lay in between. The CDR3 length is 11 residues.

J is TRBJ2-3 and V is TRBV19; possibly TRBD2 for D (7 bases). The CDR3 loop spans 16 amino acids. V was shortened by 3 bases and J by 2 bases, with 15 bases between the two germline ends. The germline V gene has CDR1 LNHDA and CDR2 SQIVND (reference sequence). Written as DNA, the CDR3 is TGTGCCAGTAGTATCCCCCCACGGGGGGCCACAGATACGCAGTATTTT. It is translated as CASSIPPRGATDTQYF.

This clone turned up a few times. The chain couples TRBV30 to TRBJ1-5; no clear D. CDR3 length: 15 amino acids. Germline V gives CDR1 GTSNPN, CDR2 SVGIG (reference sequence). Trimming left V 2 bases short and J 0 bases short, with 11 bases between. CDR3 sequence reads: CAWSLAAISNQPQHF. CDR3 DNA sequence: TGTGCCTGGAGTTTGGCAGCGATTAGCAATCAGCCCCAGCATTTT.

The chain links TRBV19 to TRBJ2-7, with 8 positions matching TRBD2. This CDR3 has 13 residues. The germline V gene has CDR1 LNHDA and CDR2 SQIVND (reference sequence). After removal of 5 bases from V and 2 bases from J, the junction contained 2 bases not matched to a gene. CDR3 region: CASSGSGAYEQYF. For the CDR3, the DNA is TGTGCCAGTAGTGGTAGCGGGGCCTACGAGCAGTACTTC.

A single count supports this clone. The V and J genes are TRBV19 and TRBJ2-4, with D perhaps matching TRBD1 (6 bases). The CDR3 runs 19 residues. Germline CDR1 reads LNHDA; CDR2 reads SQIVND (reference sequence). V lost 7 bases and J 3 bases, leaving 28 bases between the germline ends. CDR3 region: CASTPWGHTSGSGKNIQYF. The CDR3 DNA reads TGTGCCAGTACCCCATGGGGACATACCTCCGGTTCTGGCAAAAACATTCAGTACTTC. Complete variable domain (other parts from reference TRBV19 and TRBJ2-4): DGGITQSPKYLFRKEGQNVTLSCEQNLNHDAMYWYRQDPGQGLRLIYYSQIVNDFQKGDIAEGYSVSREKKESFPLTVTSAQKNPTAFYLCASTPWGHTSGSGKNIQYFGAGTRLSVL.

The chain is built from TRBV2 and TRBJ2-2; maybe TRBD1 (6 bases). This CDR3 has 18 residues. V was cut by 2 bases and J by 0 bases, with 16 bases left in between. The germline gives CDR1 SNHLY, CDR2 FYNNEI. The CDR3, as DNA: TGTGCCAGCAGTGAACCTGTGCCGGACAGATCGAACACCGGGGAGCTGTTTTTT. It specifies CASSEPVPDRSNTGELFF.

This chain connects TRBV2 to TRBJ2-3, with D possibly matching TRBD2 (6 bases). The germline V gene encodes CDR1 SNHLY and CDR2 FYNNEI. Trimming shortened V by 3 bases and J by 0 bases, and 10 bases separated the two germline ends. The CDR3 is made up of 15 amino acids. The CDR3 reads CASSDGGSSTDTQYF. The CDR3 region has the DNA TGTGCCAGCAGTGACGGGGGATCTAGCACAGATACGCAGTATTTT. The full variable domain, in which reference TRBV2 and TRBJ2-3 provide the parts outside the CDR3, is EPEVTQTPSHQVTQMGQEVILRCVPISNHLYFYWYRQILGQKVEFLVSFYNNEISEKSEIFDDQFSVERPDGSNFTLKIRSTKLEDSAMYFCASSDGGSSTDTQYFGPGTRLTVL.

V usage is TRBV5-6 and J usage is TRBJ2-1; D uncertain. The CDR3 spans 16 residues. The V gene's germline CDR1 is SGHDT and CDR2 YYEEEE. Trimming stripped 5 bases from V and 0 bases from J, with 15 bases between. CDR3 amino acids: CASSLSAPSSYNEQFF. In DNA form, the CDR3 reads TGTGCCAGCAGTCTGTCTGCGCCGAGCTCCTACAATGAGCAGTTCTTC. Looking up the rest from reference TRBV5-6 and TRBJ2-1 gives the full variable domain: DAGVTQSPTHLIKTRGQQVTLRCSPKSGHDTVSWYQQALGQGPQFIFQYYEEEERQRGNFPDRFSGHQFPNYSSELNVNALLLGDSALYLCASSLSAPSSYNEQFFGPGTRLTVL.

The gene calls are TRBV7-9 and TRBJ2-7, with a possible D match to TRBD2 (5 bases). CDR1 is SEHNR and CDR2 is FQNEAQ in the germline V gene (reference sequence). With 1 base removed from V and 5 bases from J, the gap between germline ends came to 9 bases. The CDR3 is 13 amino acids. CDR3: CASSLGSGNEQYF. CDR3 coding DNA: TGTGCCAGCAGCTTAGGTTCCGGGAACGAGCAGTACTTC.

This clone was seen once. This chain uses TRBV11-2 with TRBJ2-7; D is unclear. The CDR3 is made up of 14 amino acids. The V gene lost 5 bases and the J gene lost 3 bases, with 14 bases spanning the gap. CDR1 is SGHAT and CDR2 is FQNNGV in the germline V gene. The CDR3 DNA sequence: TGTGCCAGCAGCCCAGAGGCCAGTATCTACGAGCAGTACTTC. Translation: CASSPEASIYEQYF.

DNA of the CDR3: TGTGCCAGCAGTTACACAGGCACTGAAGCTTTCTTT. Translated: CASSYTGTEAFF. The chain joins TRBV6-6 to TRBJ1-1, with D maybe TRBD1 (5 bases). Germline values: CDR1 MNHNY, CDR2 SVGAGI (reference sequence). The CDR3 contains 12 residues. Between the trimmed V and J ends, which lost 2 bases and 4 bases, there was a span of 5 bases.

This chain connects TRBV27 to TRBJ2-3; D may be TRBD2 (6 bases). V was cut by 0 bases and J by 1 base, with 8 bases left in between. This CDR3 region has 15 residues. Germline V gene lookup returns CDR1 MNHEY and CDR2 SMNVEV (reference sequence). CDR3 coding DNA: TGTGCCAGCAGTTTATCGGGGGGACGCACAGATACGCAGTATTTT. Its translation is CASSLSGGRTDTQYF.